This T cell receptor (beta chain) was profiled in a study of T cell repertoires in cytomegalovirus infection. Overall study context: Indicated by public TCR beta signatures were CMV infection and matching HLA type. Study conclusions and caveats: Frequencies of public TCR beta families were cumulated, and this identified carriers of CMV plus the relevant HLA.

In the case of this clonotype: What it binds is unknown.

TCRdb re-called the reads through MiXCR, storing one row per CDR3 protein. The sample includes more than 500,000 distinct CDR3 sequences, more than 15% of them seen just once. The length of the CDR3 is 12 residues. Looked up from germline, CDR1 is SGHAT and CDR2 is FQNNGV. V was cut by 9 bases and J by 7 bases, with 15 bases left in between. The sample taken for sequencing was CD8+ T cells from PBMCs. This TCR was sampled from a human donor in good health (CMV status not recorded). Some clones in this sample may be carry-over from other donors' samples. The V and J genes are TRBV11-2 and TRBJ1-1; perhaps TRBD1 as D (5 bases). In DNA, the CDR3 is TGTGCCAGTGGGGGGGAGACAGTTGAAGCTTTCTTT. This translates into CASGGETVEAFF. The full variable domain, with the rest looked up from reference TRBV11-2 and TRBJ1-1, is EAGVAQSPRYKIIEKRQSVAFWCNPISGHATLYWYQQILGQGPKLLIQFQNNGVVDDSQLPKDRFSAERLKGVDSTLKIQPAKLEDSAVYLCASGGETVEAFFGQGTRLTVV.